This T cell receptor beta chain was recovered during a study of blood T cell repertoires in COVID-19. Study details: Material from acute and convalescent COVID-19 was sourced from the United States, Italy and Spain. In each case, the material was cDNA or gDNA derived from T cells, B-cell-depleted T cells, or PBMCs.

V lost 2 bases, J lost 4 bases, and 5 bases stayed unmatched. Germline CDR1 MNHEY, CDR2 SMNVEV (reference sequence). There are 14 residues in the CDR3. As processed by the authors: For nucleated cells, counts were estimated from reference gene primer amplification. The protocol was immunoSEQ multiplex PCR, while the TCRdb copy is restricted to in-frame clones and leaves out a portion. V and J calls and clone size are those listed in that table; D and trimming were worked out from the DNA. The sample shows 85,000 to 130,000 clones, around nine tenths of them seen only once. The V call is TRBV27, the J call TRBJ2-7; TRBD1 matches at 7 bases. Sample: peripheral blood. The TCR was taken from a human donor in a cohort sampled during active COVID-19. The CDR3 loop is CASSLVQGSYEQYF. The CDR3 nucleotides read TGTGCCAGCAGTTTAGTACAGGGGTCGTACGAGCAGTACTTC.